These 21 T cell receptor beta chains came from one sample sequenced in a study of CD8+CD57+ T cells in acquired aplastic anemia. Using genomic DNA as the template, TCR beta VDJ and CDR3 profiling was carried out. MiXCR, run by TCRdb on the reads, gives a single entry per CDR3 protein. The sample holds some 180,000 distinct CDR3 sequences; 50% to 65% are singletons and the top ten take 42%. Previously, flow cytometry had revealed CD8+CD57+ cell expansion in the patients chosen for sequencing. The source material was sorted CD4+, CD8+, or CD8+CD57+ T cells (not recorded which) from PBMCs. The source of these receptors is a human donor with aplastic anemia.

The table lists this clonotype with many counts. The V gene is TRBV6-5, the J gene TRBJ1-2, with D possibly being TRBD1 (6 bases). CDR3 length: 13 residues. From germline, CDR1 is MNHEY and CDR2 SVGAGI. Trimming pared 5 bases from V and 4 bases from J, leaving 11 bases between. CDR3 in DNA: TGTGCCAGCAGTCAGGGGCGCCTCTATGGCTACACCTTC. Its protein is CASSQGRLYGYTF.

The V and J genes are TRBV5-1 and TRBJ2-5; 8 bases fit TRBD2. The ends lost 3 bases at V and 1 base at J; junction bases unmatched: 5. The CDR3 sequence is 15 residues long. Germline loops: CDR1 SGHRS, CDR2 YFSETQ. The CDR3 protein is CASSSVGLVQETQYF. In nucleotides, the CDR3 is TGCGCCAGCAGCTCTGTGGGACTAGTCCAAGAGACCCAGTACTTC.

About this clonotype itself: Likely a read error: the CDR3 ends without its conserved phenylalanine or tryptophan. This CDR3 reads CSVAAGPGNTIYS. In DNA form, the CDR3 reads TGCAGCGTTGCGGCAGGGCCTGGAAACACCATATATTCT. The chain uses TRBV29-1 and TRBJ1-3; possibly TRBD1 for D (5 bases). Trimming shortened V by 4 bases and J by 2 bases, and 9 bases separated the two germline ends. Germline V CDR1 and CDR2: SQVTM, ANQGSEA. The CDR3 consists of 13 residues.

The chain links TRBV25-1 to TRBJ2-7; D unresolved. V was clipped by 4 bases and J by 1 base, with 8 bases between them. CDR1 and CDR2 (germline): MGHDK, SYGVNS. The CDR3 spans 13 residues. In nucleotides, the CDR3 is TGTGCCAGCAGTGTGACTCCTTCCTACGAGCAGTACTTC. It encodes CASSVTPSYEQYF.

This clonotype was seen many times. The chain uses TRBV4-1 and TRBJ1-3, with D possibly being TRBD1 (6 bases). This CDR3 has 15 residues. Per germline, CDR1 MGHRA and CDR2 YSYEKL. V lost 4 bases and J lost 4, with 14 bases in between. In DNA, the CDR3 is TGCGCCAGCAGCCCATGGGACAACTCGGGAAACACCATATATTTT. Translation gives CASSPWDNSGNTIYF.

There are a few counts of this clonotype. V is TRBV19 and J is TRBJ1-2, with D possibly TRBD1 on 5 matching bases. The CDR3 extends over 13 amino acids. V was clipped by 6 bases and J by 4 bases, with 12 bases between them. Germline loops: CDR1 LNHDA, CDR2 SQIVND (reference sequence). CDR3 amino acids: CASRDGTPYGYTF. For the CDR3, the DNA is TGTGCCAGTAGAGACGGGACTCCCTATGGCTACACCTTC.

This chain connects TRBV19 to TRBJ2-3; a weak D match, TRBD1 (6 bases). The CDR3 loop spans 15 amino acids. The germline V gene encodes CDR1 LNHDA and CDR2 SQIVND (reference sequence). V gave up 3 bases and J gave up 2 bases, with 12 bases separating them. The CDR3 is CASSMGAGDTDTQYF. In nucleotides, the CDR3 is TGTGCCAGTAGTATGGGGGCAGGAGACACAGATACGCAGTATTTT.

The chain carries TRBV29-1 and TRBJ2-1, with TRBD2 matching 8 bases. This CDR3 has 19 amino acids. The ends lost 0 bases at V and 9 bases at J; junction bases unmatched: 22. CDR1 is SQVTM and CDR2 is ANQGSEA in the germline V gene. CDR3: CSVEEQRERFATRSFEQFF. The DNA for the CDR3 is TGCAGCGTTGAAGAACAGCGGGAGCGTTTCGCCACGCGGAGTTTTGAGCAGTTCTTC.

The rearrangement links TRBV20-1 to TRBJ1-1; 7 bases map to TRBD1. The CDR3 runs 12 residues. V was clipped by 6 bases and J by 4 bases; unmatched bases: 5. The V gene's germline CDR1 is DFQATT and CDR2 SNEGSKA (reference sequence). The CDR3 loop is CSAMTGTTEAFF. The DNA for the CDR3 is TGCAGTGCAATGACAGGGACCACTGAAGCTTTCTTT.

This clonotype showed up many times. The chain is built from TRBV2 and TRBJ1-2, with 7 bases lining up with TRBD1. CDR1 and CDR2 from the germline V gene are SNHLY and FYNNEI. This CDR3 is built from 15 residues. V lost 8 bases and J lost 6; bases outside the gene matches: 15. The CDR3 loop is CASLPRQGRINGYTF. For the CDR3, the DNA is TGTGCCAGCTTGCCAAGACAGGGCAGGATTAATGGCTACACCTTC.

The chain uses TRBV2 and TRBJ2-5; 8 bases align to TRBD1. This CDR3 region has 14 residues. Germline trimming cut 7 bases from V and 3 bases from J; bases unmatched to any gene: 7. The germline gives CDR1 SNHLY, CDR2 FYNNEI. The CDR3 bases are TGTGCCAGCACTCCGGACAGGGCGAAAGAGACCCAGTACTTC. Translation gives CASTPDRAKETQYF.

This clonotype has a count of ten or more. The rearrangement uses TRBV5-8 and TRBJ1-6; the D is unclear. The V end was cut by 0 bases, the J end by 8 bases, with 6 bases between. The CDR3 sequence is 13 residues long. CDR1 is SGHTS, CDR2 YDEGEE, per germline. CDR3 sequence reads: CASSLEGHSPLHF. The CDR3 DNA reads as TGTGCCAGCAGCTTGGAAGGGCATTCACCCCTCCACTTT.

Concerning this clonotype: This could be a read error, since a much larger clone is one nucleotide away. The V gene is TRBV11-2, the J gene TRBJ1-3; 8 nucleotides agree with TRBD1. The CDR3 has 14 amino acids. Germline CDR1 is SGHAT and CDR2 is FQNNGV. J gave up 7 bases and V 3 bases, and 5 bases lay outside the gene matches. The CDR3 loop reads CASSLDRATNTIYF. Written as DNA, the CDR3 is TGTGCCAGCAGCTTGGACAGGGCTACGAACACCATATATTTT.

The count of this clonotype is one. The V gene is TRBV7-9, the J gene TRBJ2-2, with 7 bases lining up with TRBD1. V shed 5 bases and J 6 bases; nucleotides not matched to a gene: 6. CDR1 and CDR2 (germline): SEHNR, FQNEAQ (reference sequence). The CDR3 covers 14 residues. CDR3 sequence: CASSPQGFAGELFF. CDR3 in DNA: TGTGCCAGCAGCCCACAGGGGTTCGCCGGGGAGCTGTTTTTT.

This clonotype was counted many times. The chain couples TRBV27 to TRBJ2-7; D is possibly TRBD1 (6 bases). This CDR3 has 13 amino acids. Germline V CDR1 and CDR2: MNHEY, SMNVEV (reference sequence). Trimming removed 6 bases at V and 4 bases at J, with 13 bases between. The CDR3 region has the DNA TGTGCCAGCAGCGCAGGGGTCTTTTACGAGCAGTACTTC. Residues: CASSAGVFYEQYF.

The gene calls are TRBV9 and TRBJ1-2, with a possible D match to TRBD1 (6 bases). Between the trimmed V and J ends, which lost 5 bases and 3 bases, there was a span of 17 bases. CDR3 length: 15 residues. CDR1 and CDR2 (germline): SGDLS, YYNGEE. The CDR3 coding sequence is TGTGCCAGCAGTCGCGGACAGCTCAGGGACTATGGCTACACCTTC. Protein product: CASSRGQLRDYGYTF.

The table lists this clonotype with many counts. The rearrangement uses TRBV20-1 and TRBJ2-3; TRBD2 aligns across 13 bases. Germline CDR1 is DFQATT and CDR2 is SNEGSKA (reference sequence). V shed 1 base, J shed 5 bases, and the junction held 9 bases outside the gene matches. This CDR3 has 17 amino acids. This CDR3 reads CSARALTSGGYLDTQYF. The CDR3 region has the DNA TGCAGTGCTAGAGCCTTGACTAGCGGGGGGTATTTAGATACGCAGTATTTT.

This chain links TRBV25-1 with TRBJ2-3, with D possibly matching TRBD2 (6 bases). Trimming took 3 bases from V and 0 from J, leaving 10 bases between them. CDR1 is MGHDK and CDR2 is SYGVNS in the germline V gene. The CDR3 is 15 residues long. CDR3 DNA: TGTGCCAGCAGTGAGCGGGGTTCTAGCACAGATACGCAGTATTTT. It encodes CASSERGSSTDTQYF.

The chain carries TRBV7-3 and TRBJ2-7, with 7 bases that match TRBD2. V lost 6 bases, J lost 3 bases, and 5 bases stayed unmatched. Per germline, CDR1 SGHTA and CDR2 FQGTGA. CDR3 length: 13 amino acids. The CDR3: CASSLGLLYEQYF. In DNA, the CDR3 is TGTGCCAGCAGTCTGGGACTACTCTACGAGCAGTACTTC.

The chain employs TRBV7-9 and TRBJ1-6; 7 bases agree with TRBD1. This CDR3 contains 13 residues. J gave up 8 bases and V 5 bases, and 3 bases lay outside the gene matches. The germline gives CDR1 SEHNR, CDR2 FQNEAQ (reference sequence). The CDR3 nucleotides read TGTGCCAGCAGCCCAGGGGGGGATTCACCCCTCCACTTT. It is translated as CASSPGGDSPLHF.

This chain links TRBV10-3 with TRBJ2-1; 13 bases match TRBD2. V dropped 3 bases and J dropped 7; count of bases not matched to a gene: 6. The CDR3 is 16 amino acids. Germline V gives CDR1 ENHRY, CDR2 SYGVKD. The CDR3 DNA reads as TGTGCCATCAGTGAATCACTAGCGGGAGGGCCAAATGAGCAGTTCTTC. It encodes CAISESLAGGPNEQFF.